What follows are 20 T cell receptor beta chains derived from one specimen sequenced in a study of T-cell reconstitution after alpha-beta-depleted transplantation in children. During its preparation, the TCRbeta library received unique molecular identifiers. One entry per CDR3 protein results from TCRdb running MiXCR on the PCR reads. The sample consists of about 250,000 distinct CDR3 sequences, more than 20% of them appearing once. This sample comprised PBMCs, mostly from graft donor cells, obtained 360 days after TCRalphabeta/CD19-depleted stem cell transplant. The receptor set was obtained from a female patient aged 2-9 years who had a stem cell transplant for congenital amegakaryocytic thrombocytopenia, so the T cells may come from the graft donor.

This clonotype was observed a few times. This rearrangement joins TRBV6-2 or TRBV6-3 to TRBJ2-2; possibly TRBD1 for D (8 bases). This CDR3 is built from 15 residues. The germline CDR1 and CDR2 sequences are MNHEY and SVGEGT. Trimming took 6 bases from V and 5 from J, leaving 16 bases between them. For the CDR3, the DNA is TGTGCCAGCAGCTTCCCACAGGGGGGGACCGGGGAGCTGTTTTTT. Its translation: CASSFPQGGTGELFF.

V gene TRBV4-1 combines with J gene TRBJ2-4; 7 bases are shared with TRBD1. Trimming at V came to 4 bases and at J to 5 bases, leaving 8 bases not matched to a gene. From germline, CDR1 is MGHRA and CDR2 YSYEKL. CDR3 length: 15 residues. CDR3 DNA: TGCGCCAGCAGCCCCGGGACAGTTCGTCAAAACATTCAGTACTTC. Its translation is CASSPGTVRQNIQYF.

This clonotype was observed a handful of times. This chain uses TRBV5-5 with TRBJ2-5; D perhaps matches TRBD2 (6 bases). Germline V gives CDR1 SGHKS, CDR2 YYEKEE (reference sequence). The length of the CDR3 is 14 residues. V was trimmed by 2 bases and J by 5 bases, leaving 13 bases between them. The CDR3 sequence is CASSFPGRMETQYF. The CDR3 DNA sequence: TGTGCCAGCAGCTTTCCCGGGAGAATGGAGACCCAGTACTTC.

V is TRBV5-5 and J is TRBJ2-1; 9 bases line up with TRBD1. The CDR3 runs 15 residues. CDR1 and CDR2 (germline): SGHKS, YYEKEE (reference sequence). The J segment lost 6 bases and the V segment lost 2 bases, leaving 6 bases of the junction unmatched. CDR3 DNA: TGTGCCAGCAGCTTCCCCGGGACAGGGATCAATGAGCAGTTCTTC. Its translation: CASSFPGTGINEQFF. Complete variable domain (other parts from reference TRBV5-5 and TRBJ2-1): DAGVTQSPTHLIKTRGQQVTLRCSPISGHKSVSWYQQVLGQGPQFIFQYYEKEERGRGNFPDRFSARQFPNYSSELNVNALLLGDSALYLCASSFPGTGINEQFFGPGTRLTVL.

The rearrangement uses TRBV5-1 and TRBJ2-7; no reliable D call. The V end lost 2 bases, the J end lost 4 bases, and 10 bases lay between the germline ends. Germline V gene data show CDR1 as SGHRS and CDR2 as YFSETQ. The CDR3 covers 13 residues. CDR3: CASSFTSGYEQYF. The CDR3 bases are TGCGCCAGCAGCTTTACGTCCGGGTACGAGCAGTACTTC.

CDR3 coding DNA: TGTGCCAGCAGCAAAACGCGGGAGGGCCTGAATGAGCAGTTCTTC. Translating it yields CASSKTREGLNEQFF. The gene calls are TRBV11-3 and TRBJ2-1; 9 positions agree with TRBD2. V lost 5 bases to trimming and J lost 7 bases; unmatched junction nucleotides: 9. The CDR3 runs to 15 residues. The germline V gene has CDR1 SGHNT and CDR2 YENEEA.

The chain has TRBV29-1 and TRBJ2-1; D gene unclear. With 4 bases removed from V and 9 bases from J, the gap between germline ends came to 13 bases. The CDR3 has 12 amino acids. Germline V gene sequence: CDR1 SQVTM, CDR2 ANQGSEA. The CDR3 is CSVAFRFGEQFF. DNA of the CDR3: TGCAGCGTTGCCTTCAGGTTTGGTGAGCAGTTCTTC.

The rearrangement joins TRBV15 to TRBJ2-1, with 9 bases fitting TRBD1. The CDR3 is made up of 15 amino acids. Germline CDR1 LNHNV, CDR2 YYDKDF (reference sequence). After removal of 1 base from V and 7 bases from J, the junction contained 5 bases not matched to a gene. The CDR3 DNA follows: TGTGCCACCAGCAGAGTTTCGGGACAGGGTAATGAGCAGTTCTTC. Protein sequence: CATSRVSGQGNEQFF.

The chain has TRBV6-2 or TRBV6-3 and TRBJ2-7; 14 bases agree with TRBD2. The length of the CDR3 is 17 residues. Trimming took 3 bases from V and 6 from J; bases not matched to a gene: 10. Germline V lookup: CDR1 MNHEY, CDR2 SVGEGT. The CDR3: CASSYEGLAGVPGEQYF. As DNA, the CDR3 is TGTGCCAGCAGTTATGAGGGACTAGCGGGAGTTCCGGGCGAGCAGTACTTC.

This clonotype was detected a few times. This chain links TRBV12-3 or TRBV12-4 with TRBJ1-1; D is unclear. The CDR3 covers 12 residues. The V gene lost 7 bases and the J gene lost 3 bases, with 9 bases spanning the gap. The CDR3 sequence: CASTLGHTEAFF. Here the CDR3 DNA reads TGTGCCAGCACCCTCGGGCACACTGAAGCTTTCTTT.

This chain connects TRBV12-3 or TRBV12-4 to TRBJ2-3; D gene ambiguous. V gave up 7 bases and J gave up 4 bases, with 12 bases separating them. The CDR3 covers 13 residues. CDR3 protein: CASTDWHSDTQYF. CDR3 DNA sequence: TGTGCCAGCACCGACTGGCACTCAGATACGCAGTATTTT.

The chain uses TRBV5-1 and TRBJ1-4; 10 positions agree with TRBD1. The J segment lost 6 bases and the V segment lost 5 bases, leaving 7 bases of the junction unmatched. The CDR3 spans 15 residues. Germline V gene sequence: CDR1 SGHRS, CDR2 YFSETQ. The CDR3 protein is CASRNGQGVYEKLFF. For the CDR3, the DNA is TGCGCCAGCAGAAACGGACAGGGGGTTTATGAAAAACTGTTTTTT.

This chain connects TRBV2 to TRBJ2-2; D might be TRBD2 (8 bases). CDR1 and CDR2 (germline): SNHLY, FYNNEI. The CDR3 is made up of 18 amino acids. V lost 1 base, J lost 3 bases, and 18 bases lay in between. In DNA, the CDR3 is TGTGCCAGCAGTGAAGAGGGGGCGGGGGGAGCTGACACCGGGGAGCTGTTTTTT. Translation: CASSEEGAGGADTGELFF.

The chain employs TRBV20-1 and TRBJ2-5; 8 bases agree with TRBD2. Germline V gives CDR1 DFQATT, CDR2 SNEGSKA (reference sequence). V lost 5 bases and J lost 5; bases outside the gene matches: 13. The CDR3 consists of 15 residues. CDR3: CSALRGGPLVETQYF. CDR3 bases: TGCAGTGCTCTCCGGGGGGGTCCCCTTGTGGAGACCCAGTACTTC.

This CDR3 is CASSGSWGTIYF. The CDR3 DNA follows: TGTGCCAGCAGCGGGTCGTGGGGCACCATATATTTT. The chain carries TRBV9 and TRBJ1-3; D is unclear. V gave up 3 bases and J gave up 9 bases, with 10 bases separating them. The CDR3 consists of 12 residues. The germline CDR1 and CDR2 sequences are SGDLS and YYNGEE.

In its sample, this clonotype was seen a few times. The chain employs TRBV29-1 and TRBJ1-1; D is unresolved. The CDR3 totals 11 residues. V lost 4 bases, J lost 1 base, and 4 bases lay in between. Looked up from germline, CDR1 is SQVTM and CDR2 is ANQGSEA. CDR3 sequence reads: CSVVPNTEAFF. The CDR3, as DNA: TGCAGCGTTGTGCCGAACACTGAAGCTTTCTTT.

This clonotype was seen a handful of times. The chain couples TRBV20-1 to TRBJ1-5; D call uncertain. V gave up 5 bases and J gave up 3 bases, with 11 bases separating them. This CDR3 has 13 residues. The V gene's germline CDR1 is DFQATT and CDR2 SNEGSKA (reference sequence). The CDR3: CSAFRAYNQPQHF. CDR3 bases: TGCAGTGCTTTCCGGGCCTACAATCAGCCCCAGCATTTT.

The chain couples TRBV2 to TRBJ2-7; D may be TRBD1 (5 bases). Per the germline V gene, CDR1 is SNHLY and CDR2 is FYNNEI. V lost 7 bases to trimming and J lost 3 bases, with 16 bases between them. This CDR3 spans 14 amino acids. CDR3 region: CASNQGIAFYEQYF. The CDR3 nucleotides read TGTGCCAGCAATCAGGGAATTGCCTTCTACGAGCAGTACTTC.

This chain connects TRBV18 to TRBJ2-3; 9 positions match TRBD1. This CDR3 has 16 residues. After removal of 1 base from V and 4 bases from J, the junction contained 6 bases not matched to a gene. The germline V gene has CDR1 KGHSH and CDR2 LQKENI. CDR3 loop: CASSPRWTGESDTQYF. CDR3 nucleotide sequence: TGTGCCAGCTCACCACGGTGGACAGGGGAATCAGATACGCAGTATTTT.

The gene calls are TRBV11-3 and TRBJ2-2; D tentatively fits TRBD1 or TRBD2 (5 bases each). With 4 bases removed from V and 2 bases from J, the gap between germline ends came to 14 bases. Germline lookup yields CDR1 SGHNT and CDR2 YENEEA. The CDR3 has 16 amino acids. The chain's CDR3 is CASSSEGDENTGELFF. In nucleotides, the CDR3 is TGTGCCAGCAGCTCAGAAGGGGACGAAAACACCGGGGAGCTGTTTTTT.